The sequence of this TCR beta chain was determined in a study of blood T cell repertoires in COVID-19. Study-wide background: Material from acute and convalescent COVID-19 was sourced from the United States, Italy and Spain. From T cells, B-cell-depleted T cells, or PBMCs came the material, which was cDNA or gDNA.

The CDR3 has 15 residues. V shed 5 bases and J shed 1 base, with 14 bases lying between them. Germline-derived CDR1 and CDR2 are SGHAT and FQNNGV. In the source study's methods: Estimated nucleated cell counts came from reference gene primer amplification. Repertoires were generated with immunoSEQ multiplex PCR, while TCRdb's copy carries only in-frame clones and drops some. That table supplies the V and J calls and clone size; D and trimming were determined from the DNA. The table records roughly 100,000 clones, 87% of them present only once. Specimen: peripheral blood. The chain joins TRBV11-2 to TRBJ2-5; possibly TRBD2 for D (5 bases). This TCR was sampled from a human donor in a cohort sampled during active COVID-19. The CDR3 coding sequence is TGTGCCAGCAGCCCTGCTTGGAGGAGCCAAGAGACCCAGTACTTC. Protein: CASSPAWRSQETQYF.